A selection of T cell receptor beta chains follows, all from one sample in a study of shared clonotypes between healthy human individuals. TCRdb's table, derived via immunoSEQ multiplex PCR, lists solely in-frame clones and lacks some. The sample has 950,000 to 1,100,000 clones, 75% to 80% seen once. The sequenced sample was memory CD4+ T cells from PBMCs. The origin of the receptors is a man aged 18 to 29 in good health. Some clones in this sample may be carry-over from other donors' samples. CDR3s include the opening cysteine and the closing phenylalanine or tryptophan. A D gene is named only where the DNA matches it firmly. A clone size is listed for some rows: how often the clone was seen (once, few, many), or a class if it is expanded.

once	TRBD2	TRBV18	TRBJ2-5	CASSPPRLAGEETQYF	TGTGCCAGCTCACCACCGAGACTAGCGGGAGAAGAGACCCAGTACTTC
.	TRBD1	TRBV7-2	TRBJ2-3	CASSLRQGIDTQYF	TGTGCCAGCAGCTTAAGACAGGGGATAGATACGCAGTATTTT
.	.	TRBV4-3	TRBJ2-2	CASSLQGRTGELFF	TGCGCCAGCAGCCTCCAGGGGCGGACCGGGGAGCTGTTTTTT
.	.	TRBV7-2	TRBJ1-5	CASSLGVRQPQHF	TGTGCCAGCAGCCTCGGGGTACGTCAGCCCCAGCATTTT
.	.	TRBV7-3	TRBJ2-5	CASSPGHNQETQYF	TGTGCCAGCAGCCCGGGACATAACCAAGAGACCCAGTACTTC
.	TRBD1	TRBV5-1	TRBJ2-7	CASSLAGTGSSYEQYF	TGCGCCAGCAGCTTGGCAGGGACAGGGAGCTCCTACGAGCAGTACTTC
.	.	TRBV2	TRBJ1-3	CASSESQGPMGNTIYF	TGTGCCAGCAGTGAATCCCAGGGGCCAATGGGAAACACCATATATTTT
few	TRBD1	TRBV7-9	TRBJ1-2	CASSTGTGDGYGYTF	TGTGCCAGCAGCACCGGGACAGGGGACGGCTATGGCTACACCTTC
.	.	TRBV28	TRBJ2-7	CASSLLEGNDHEQYF	TGTGCCAGCAGTTTACTTGAGGGCAACGACCACGAGCAGTACTTC
.	TRBD2	TRBV19	TRBJ2-3	CASIPSGRSDTQYF	TGTGCCAGTATCCCCAGCGGGAGATCAGATACGCAGTATTTT
.	TRBD1	TRBV4-3	TRBJ2-7	CASSQAAKGALESYEQYF	TGCGCCAGCAGCCAAGCGGCTAAGGGGGCATTGGAATCCTACGAGCAGTACTTC
once	TRBD2	TRBV5-1	TRBJ2-1	CASSNPSGAGNEQFF	TGCGCCAGCAGCAATCCTAGCGGGGCGGGGAATGAGCAGTTCTTC
once	.	TRBV9	TRBJ1-1	CASSIGQMNTEAFF	TGTGCCAGCAGCATCGGACAGATGAACACTGAAGCTTTCTTT
once	.	TRBV30	TRBJ1-3	CAWSPLGGNGNTIYF	TGTGCCTGGAGTCCGTTGGGAGGGAATGGAAACACCATATATTTT
.	.	TRBV29-1	TRBJ2-3	CSVVWKGDTQYF	TGCAGCGTTGTGTGGAAAGGGGATACGCAGTATTTT
.	TRBD2	TRBV28	TRBJ2-7	CASSLGLAGSWYF	TGTGCCAGCAGTTTAGGACTAGCGGGGAGTTGGTACTTC
.	.	TRBV19	TRBJ2-3	CASSIGDRTDTQYF	TGTGCCAGTAGTATAGGGGACCGCACAGATACGCAGTATTTT
.	.	TRBV13	TRBJ2-3	CASSLGPGTPSTDTQYF	TGTGCCAGCAGCTTAGGCCCCGGGACACCTAGCACAGATACGCAGTATTTT
.	.	TRBV2	TRBJ2-2	CASRQGPNTGELFF	TGTGCCAGCAGGCAGGGCCCGAACACCGGGGAGCTGTTTTTT
.	TRBD2	TRBV10-1	TRBJ2-3	CASPGTSGMKVDTQYF	TGCGCCAGCCCCGGGACTAGCGGGATGAAGGTAGATACGCAGTATTTT
.	TRBD1	TRBV5-1	TRBJ1-4	CASSQIGTGGEKLFF	TGCGCCAGCAGCCAAATCGGGACAGGGGGTGAAAAACTGTTTTTT
once	.	TRBV4-3	TRBJ2-2	CASSQDHLALNTGELFF	TGCGCCAGCAGCCAAGATCACCTAGCGCTGAACACCGGGGAGCTGTTTTTT
many	.	TRBV5-1	TRBJ2-6	CASSPVSGANVLTF	TGCGCCAGCAGCCCTGTATCTGGGGCCAACGTCCTGACTTTC
.	TRBD1	TRBV6-1	TRBJ2-7	CASRAGQGTYEQYF	TGTGCCAGCCGGGCGGGACAGGGGACCTACGAGCAGTACTTC
.	.	TRBV29-1	TRBJ2-3	CSGGTDTQYF	TGCAGCGGGGGCACAGATACGCAGTATTTT
many	.	TRBV7-9	TRBJ2-7	CASSPRGHTYEQYF	TGTGCCAGCAGCCCGAGGGGACACACCTACGAGCAGTACTTC
.	.	TRBV5-4	TRBJ2-5	CASSLVRGEETQYF	TGTGCCAGCAGCTTGGTCCGAGGGGAGGAGACCCAGTACTTC
.	.	TRBV7-3	TRBJ1-6	CASSLNRQGNSPLHF	TGTGCCAGCAGCTTAAACCGCCAGGGAAATTCACCCCTCCACTTT
once	TRBD1	TRBV6-5	TRBJ2-5	CASTINRGREETQYF	TGTGCCAGCACCATAAACAGGGGAAGGGAAGAGACCCAGTACTTC